Each of the 8 T cell receptor beta chains below was sequenced from the same sample in a study of a mutant IDH1 vaccine in newly diagnosed glioma. The assay was immunoSEQ multiplex PCR, and TCRdb's table has in-frame clones only and misses some. The table includes about 98,000 clones, around 90% detected once. Time point described: baseline, week 1 (first vaccination visit). Treatment reported: pre-vaccination baseline after standard-of-care therapy. Source: PBMCs, taken from a glioma patient treated with radiotherapy, temozolomide or both. The receptors stem from a woman aged 45-65 years with glioma.

The chain carries TRBV7-2 and TRBJ2-5; TRBD1 might be the D (5 bases). Trimming stripped 3 bases from V and 1 base from J, with 9 bases between. Germline CDR1 is SGHTA and CDR2 is FQGNSA. CDR3 length: 14 amino acids. CDR3 in DNA: TGTGCCAGCAGCTTGAGACAGATCCAAGAGACCCAGTACTTC. It translates to CASSLRQIQETQYF.

This sequence joins TRBV30 and TRBJ2-2, with D tentatively TRBD1 or TRBD2 (6 bases each). Trimming removed 1 base at V and 7 bases at J, with 10 bases between. The CDR3 spans 13 residues. Per germline, CDR1 GTSNPN and CDR2 SVGIG (reference sequence). In nucleotides, the CDR3 is TGTGCCTGGAGTGCCGGGGGCGACGGGGAGCTGTTTTTT. It specifies CAWSAGGDGELFF.

This clone was detected only once. The chain carries TRBV30 and TRBJ2-1; TRBD1 might be the D (5 bases). Trimming left V 2 bases short and J 3 bases short, with 14 bases between. Germline CDR1 reads GTSNPN; CDR2 reads SVGIG (reference sequence). There are 15 residues in the CDR3. The CDR3 sequence: CAWSWGLVNYNEQFF. Written as DNA, the CDR3 is TGTGCCTGGAGTTGGGGCCTTGTTAACTACAATGAGCAGTTCTTC.

The chain has TRBV5-8 and TRBJ1-5; D remains unclear. V was trimmed by 4 bases and J by 6 bases, leaving 8 bases between them. The CDR3 covers 12 residues. Germline lookup yields CDR1 SGHTS and CDR2 YDEGEE. CDR3 nucleotide sequence: TGTGCCAGCAGCCTCCCCCTTCAGCCCCAGCATTTT. It specifies CASSLPLQPQHF.

The count of this clone is one. The chain recombines TRBV9 with TRBJ1-2; 11 bases line up with TRBD1. Germline values: CDR1 SGDLS, CDR2 YYNGEE. This CDR3 is 15 amino acids long. V was pared by 3 bases and J by 5 bases, with 6 bases of the junction left unmatched. CDR3 protein: CASSARDRGFYGYTF. CDR3 nucleotide sequence: TGTGCCAGCAGCGCCCGGGACAGGGGGTTTTATGGCTACACCTTC.

The rearrangement links TRBV2 to TRBJ1-4; 8 nucleotides align to TRBD1. Germline V gives CDR1 SNHLY, CDR2 FYNNEI. The CDR3 spans 16 residues. V was pared by 10 bases and J by 2 bases, with 12 bases of the junction left unmatched. The CDR3 protein is CAILGQGSTTNEKLFF. CDR3 nucleotides: TGTGCCATCCTAGGACAGGGAAGTACTACTAATGAAAAACTGTTTTTT.

The chain uses TRBV7-2 and TRBJ2-1; D is perhaps TRBD1 (5 bases). CDR1 SGHTA and CDR2 FQGNSA come from the germline V gene. The CDR3 is 15 residues long. Trimming shortened V by 3 bases and J by 5 bases, and 14 bases separated the two germline ends. The CDR3 nucleotides read TGTGCCAGCAGCTTGGTTGGACACCCGAACAATGAGCAGTTCTTC. This gives the protein CASSLVGHPNNEQFF.

The chain links TRBV4-1 to TRBJ2-7; tentatively, D is TRBD2 (6 bases). The V and J ends lost 3 bases and 3 bases respectively, with 12 bases between them. The CDR3 is 14 amino acids. Germline-derived CDR1 and CDR2 are MGHRA and YSYEKL. The CDR3 nucleotides are TGCGCCAGCAGCCATCCCATGACTAGCTACGAGCAGTACTTC. It codes for CASSHPMTSYEQYF.